This T cell receptor beta chain was retrieved from a study of tumor and adjacent non-tumor tissue in lung cancer. The library came from three nested PCR rounds adapted from ARM-PCR protocols. Using its own MiXCR run on the multiplex PCR reads, TCRdb lists one record per CDR3 protein. This sample has roughly 66,000 distinct CDR3 sequences, with 73% found just once. This sample's RNA came from whole unsorted tissue. The CDR3 is 15 residues long. The germline V gene encodes CDR1 PRHDT and CDR2 FYEKMQ (reference sequence). The V gene lost 6 bases and the J gene lost 9 bases, with 20 bases spanning the gap. Comment on this clonotype: A much bigger clone sits one base away, suggesting this may be a read error.

Sequenced input: lung tumor tissue. The receptor was derived from a man aged 55 to 70 with non-small cell lung cancer. This chain uses TRBV13 with TRBJ1-4; possible D gene TRBD1, 5 bases. The CDR3 coding sequence is TGTGCCAGCAGACTAATGGGGCAGGACGGTCAAAAACTGTTTTTT. This translates into CASRLMGQDGQKLFF.